Following are 7 T cell receptor beta chains from one sample sequenced in a study of T cells in Graves' hyperthyroidism and ophthalmopathy. Amplification of TCR beta CDR3 regions was performed using RNA transcripts as template. HTBI primers were employed in a first-round RT-PCR of the TCR CDR3. MiXCR, run by TCRdb on the multiplex PCR reads, gives a single entry per CDR3 protein. The table records 500,000 to 550,000 distinct CDR3 sequences, roughly 20% of them present only once. Sequenced: blood. Receptor source: a man between 18 and 29 years old with Graves' hyperthyroidism.

This chain links TRBV6-1 with TRBJ1-1; D ambiguous. CDR3 length equals 13 residues. The germline V and J ends were trimmed by 10 bases and 2 bases, with 14 bases remaining between them. Germline CDR1 and CDR2: MNHNS and SASEGT. CDR3 protein: CATRPALNTEAFF. For the CDR3, the DNA is TGTGCCACCCGGCCGGCGCTAAACACTGAAGCTTTCTTT.

The sample holds a few counts of this clonotype. The rearrangement joins TRBV20-1 to TRBJ1-6; 7 bases match TRBD1. CDR3 size: 13 residues. Germline values: CDR1 DFQATT, CDR2 SNEGSKA (reference sequence). The V and J ends lost 4 bases and 7 bases, in that order; junction bases with no gene match: 4. The CDR3 reads CSATDRVNSPLHF. The DNA of the CDR3 is TGCAGTGCTACCGACAGGGTGAATTCACCCCTCCACTTT.

This clonotype occurred many times. The genes are TRBV2 and TRBJ2-6, with a possible D match to TRBD2 (5 bases). Germline CDR1 is SNHLY and CDR2 is FYNNEI. The CDR3 is 15 residues long. V was shortened by 7 bases and J by 2 bases, with 12 bases between the two germline ends. DNA of the CDR3: TGTGCCAGCACACCAAGAGGGCCTGGGGCCAACGTCCTGACTTTC. Translating gives CASTPRGPGANVLTF.

This clonotype was counted once. The chain recombines TRBV19 with TRBJ1-1; no reliable D call. The CDR3 runs to 11 residues. Germline-derived CDR1 and CDR2 are LNHDA and SQIVND (reference sequence). V gave up 8 bases and J gave up 3 bases, with 7 bases separating them. The CDR3: CASFSDTEAFF. The CDR3 DNA is TGTGCCAGTTTTTCGGACACTGAAGCTTTCTTT.

This clonotype was seen once. The chain couples TRBV7-2 to TRBJ2-7; a possible D gene is TRBD1 (6 bases). Germline CDR1 and CDR2: SGHTA and FQGNSA. V gave up 1 base and J gave up 4 bases, with 14 bases separating them. This CDR3 is 15 amino acids long. The CDR3: CASSLGDGGLYEQYF. As DNA, the CDR3 is TGTGCCAGCAGCTTAGGAGATGGGGGCCTGTACGAGCAGTACTTC.

Ten or more counts support this clonotype. The gene calls are TRBV2 and TRBJ1-5; D is possibly TRBD1 (5 bases). CDR3 length equals 15 residues. Trimming cost V 3 bases and J 9 bases, with 18 bases left between them. Germline CDR1 SNHLY, CDR2 FYNNEI. CDR3 in amino acids: CASSDGGGVFSPQHF. The DNA for the CDR3 is TGTGCCAGCAGTGACGGGGGTGGGGTTTTTTCGCCCCAGCATTTT.

The genes are TRBV12-3 or TRBV12-4 and TRBJ1-1; TRBD1 might be the D (5 bases). Trimming cost V 8 bases and J 6 bases, with 13 bases left between them. The CDR3 length is 12 residues. CDR3 DNA sequence: TGTGCCAGCGCAGGGATGGCGCCTGAAGCTTTCTTT. Protein product: CASAGMAPEAFF.